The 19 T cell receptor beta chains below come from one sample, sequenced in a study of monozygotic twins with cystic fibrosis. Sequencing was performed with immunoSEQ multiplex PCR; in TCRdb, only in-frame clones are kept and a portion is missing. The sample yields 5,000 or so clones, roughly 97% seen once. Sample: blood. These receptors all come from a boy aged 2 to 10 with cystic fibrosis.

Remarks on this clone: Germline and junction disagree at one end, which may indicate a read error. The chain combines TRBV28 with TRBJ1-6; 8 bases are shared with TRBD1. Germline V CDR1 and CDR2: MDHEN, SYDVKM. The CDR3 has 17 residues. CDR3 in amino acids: CASRLLPHWTGNSPLHF. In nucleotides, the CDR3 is TGTGCCAGCAGATTATTGCCCCACTGGACAGGGAATTCACCCCTCCACTTT.

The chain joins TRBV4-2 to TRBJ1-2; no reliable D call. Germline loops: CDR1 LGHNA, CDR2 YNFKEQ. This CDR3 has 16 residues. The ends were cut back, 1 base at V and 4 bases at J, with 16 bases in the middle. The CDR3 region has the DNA TGTGCCAGCAGCCAAGCCACGCCTCAGAGGCCCTATGGCTACACCTTC. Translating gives CASSQATPQRPYGYTF.

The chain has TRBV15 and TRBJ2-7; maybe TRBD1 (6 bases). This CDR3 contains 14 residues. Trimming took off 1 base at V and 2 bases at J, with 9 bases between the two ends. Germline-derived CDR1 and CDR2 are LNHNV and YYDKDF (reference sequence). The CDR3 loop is CATSRGGLPYEQYF. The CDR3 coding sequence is TGTGCCACCAGCAGAGGGGGGCTCCCCTACGAGCAGTACTTC.

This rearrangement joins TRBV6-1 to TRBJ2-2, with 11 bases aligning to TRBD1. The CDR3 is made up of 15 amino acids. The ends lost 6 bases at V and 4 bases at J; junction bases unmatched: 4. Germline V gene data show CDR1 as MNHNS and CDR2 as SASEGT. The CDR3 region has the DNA TGTGCCAGCAGGGAGGGGACAGGGGGCACCGGGGAGCTGTTTTTT. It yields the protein CASREGTGGTGELFF.

CDR3 nucleotide sequence: TGTGCCAGTAGGAGACAGGGAGAACACTATGGCTACACCTTC. This codes for CASRRQGEHYGYTF. The chain uses TRBV19 and TRBJ1-2, with 7 bases matching TRBD1. V was pared by 6 bases and J by 3 bases, with 7 bases of the junction left unmatched. CDR3 length equals 14 residues. Germline lookup yields CDR1 LNHDA and CDR2 SQIVND (reference sequence).

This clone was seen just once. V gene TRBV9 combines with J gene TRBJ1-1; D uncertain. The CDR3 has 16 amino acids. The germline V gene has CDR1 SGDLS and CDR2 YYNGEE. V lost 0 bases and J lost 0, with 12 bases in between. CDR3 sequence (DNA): TGTGCCAGCAGCGTAGCCCCTTCAGACTTGAACACTGAAGCTTTCTTT. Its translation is CASSVAPSDLNTEAFF.

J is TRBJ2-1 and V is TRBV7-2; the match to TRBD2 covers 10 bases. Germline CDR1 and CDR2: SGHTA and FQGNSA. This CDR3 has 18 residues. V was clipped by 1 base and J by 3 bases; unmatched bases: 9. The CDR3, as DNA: TGTGCCAGCAGCTTAGTTCTAGCGGGGGTTAATCTCTACAATGAGCAGTTCTTC. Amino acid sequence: CASSLVLAGVNLYNEQFF.

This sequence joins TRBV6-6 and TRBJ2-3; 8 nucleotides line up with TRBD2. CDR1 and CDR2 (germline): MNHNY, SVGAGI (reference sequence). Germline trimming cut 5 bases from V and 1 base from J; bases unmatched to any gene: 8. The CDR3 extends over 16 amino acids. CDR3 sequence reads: CASSPPGRGGTDTQYF. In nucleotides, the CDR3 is TGTGCCAGCAGTCCCCCCGGGCGGGGGGGCACAGATACGCAGTATTTT.

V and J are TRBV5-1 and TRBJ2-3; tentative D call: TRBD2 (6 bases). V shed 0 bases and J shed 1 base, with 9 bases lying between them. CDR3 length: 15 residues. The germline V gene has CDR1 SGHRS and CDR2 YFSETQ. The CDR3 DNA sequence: TGCGCCAGCAGCTTGGGTACGGGGGGCACAGATACGCAGTATTTT. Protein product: CASSLGTGGTDTQYF.

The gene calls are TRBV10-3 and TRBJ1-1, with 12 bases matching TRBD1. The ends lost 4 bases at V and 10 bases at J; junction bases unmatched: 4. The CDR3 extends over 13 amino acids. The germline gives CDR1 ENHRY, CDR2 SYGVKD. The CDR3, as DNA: TGTGCCATCAGTGGGGACAGGGGGCGCGGAGCTTTCTTT. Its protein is CAISGDRGRGAFF.

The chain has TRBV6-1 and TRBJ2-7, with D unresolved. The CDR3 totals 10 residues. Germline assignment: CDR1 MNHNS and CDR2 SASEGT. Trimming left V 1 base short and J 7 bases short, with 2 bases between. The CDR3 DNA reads TGTGCCAGCAGTGAAGAGGAGCAGTACGTC. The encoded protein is CASSEEEQYV.

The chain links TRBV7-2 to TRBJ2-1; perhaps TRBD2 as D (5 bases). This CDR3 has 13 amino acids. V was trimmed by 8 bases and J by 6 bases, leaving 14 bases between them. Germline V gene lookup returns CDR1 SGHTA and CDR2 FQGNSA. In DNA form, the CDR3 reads TGTGCCAGCCGCCTACGGGATAGCAATGAGCAGTTCTTC. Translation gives CASRLRDSNEQFF.

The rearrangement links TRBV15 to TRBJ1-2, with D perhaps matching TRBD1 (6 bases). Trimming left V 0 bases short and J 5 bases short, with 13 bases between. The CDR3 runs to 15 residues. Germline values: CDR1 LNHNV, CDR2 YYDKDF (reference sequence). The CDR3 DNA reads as TGTGCCACCAGCAGAGAACAGAGACAGGCGTATGGCTACACCTTC. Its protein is CATSREQRQAYGYTF.

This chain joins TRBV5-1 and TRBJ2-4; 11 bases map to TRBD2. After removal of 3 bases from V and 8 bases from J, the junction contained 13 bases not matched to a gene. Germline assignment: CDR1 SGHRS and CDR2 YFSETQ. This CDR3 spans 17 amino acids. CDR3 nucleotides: TGCGCCAGCAGCTCCGGAGTAGCGGGGGGGCCTTTTGACATTCAGTACTTC. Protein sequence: CASSSGVAGGPFDIQYF.

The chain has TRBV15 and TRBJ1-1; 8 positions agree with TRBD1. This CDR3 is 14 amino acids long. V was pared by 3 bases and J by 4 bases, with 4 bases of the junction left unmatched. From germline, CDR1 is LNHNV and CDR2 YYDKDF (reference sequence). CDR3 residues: CATSRDREGTEAFF. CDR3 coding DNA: TGTGCCACCAGCAGGGACAGGGAAGGCACTGAAGCTTTCTTT.

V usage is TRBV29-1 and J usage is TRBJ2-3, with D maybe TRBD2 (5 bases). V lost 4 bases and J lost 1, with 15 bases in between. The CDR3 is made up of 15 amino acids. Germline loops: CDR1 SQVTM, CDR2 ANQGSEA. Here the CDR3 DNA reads TGCAGCGTTGGAGGTGTCAGCGGCGGCACAGATACGCAGTATTTT. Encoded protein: CSVGGVSGGTDTQYF.

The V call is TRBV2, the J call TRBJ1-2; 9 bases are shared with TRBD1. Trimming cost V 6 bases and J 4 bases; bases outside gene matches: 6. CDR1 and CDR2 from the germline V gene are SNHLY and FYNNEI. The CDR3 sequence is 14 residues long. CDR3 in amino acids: CASSDRGSGYGYTF. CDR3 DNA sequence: TGTGCCAGCAGCGACAGGGGGTCCGGCTATGGCTACACCTTC.

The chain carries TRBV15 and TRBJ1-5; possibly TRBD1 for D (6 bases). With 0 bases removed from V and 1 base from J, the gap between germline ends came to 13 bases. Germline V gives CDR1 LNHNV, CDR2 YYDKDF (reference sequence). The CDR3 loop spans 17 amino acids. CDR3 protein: CATSRDWAGASNQPQHF. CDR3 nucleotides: TGTGCCACCAGCAGAGATTGGGCAGGGGCAAGCAATCAGCCCCAGCATTTT.

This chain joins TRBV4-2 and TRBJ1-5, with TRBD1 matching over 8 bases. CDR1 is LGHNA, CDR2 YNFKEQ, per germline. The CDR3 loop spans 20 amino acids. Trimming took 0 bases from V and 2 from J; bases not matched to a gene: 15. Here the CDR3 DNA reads TGTGCCAGCAGCCAAGAGGGGGGGACAGGTTTAATTTGGGGCAATCAGCCCCAGCATTTT. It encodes CASSQEGGTGLIWGNQPQHF.